These T cell receptor beta chains were read from a single sample in a study of cytomegalovirus exposure and HLA in healthy donors. Sequenced by immunoSEQ multiplex PCR; TCRdb stores in-frame clones only, minus some. The sample includes some 160,000 clones, roughly 85% of them seen just once. The specimen was PBMCs. These TCRs come from a male donor in good health and CMV-seronegative. The CDR3 runs from the conserved cysteine through the conserved F or W. Fields, in order: V gene, clone size, J gene, CDR3 protein. The listing skips clone size in some rows; elsewhere it reads once, few, many or a size class.

V: TRBV7-3; size: once; J: TRBJ2-1; CDR3: CASRKDNDNEQFF
V: TRBV5-1; size: NA; J: TRBJ1-1; CDR3: CATRLGDGLTEAFF
V: TRBV11-2; size: NA; J: TRBJ2-1; CDR3: CASSLVPLRGNEQFF
V: TRBV7-9; size: few; J: TRBJ2-3; CDR3: CSSSLGRTTDTQYF
V: TRBV5-4; size: NA; J: TRBJ2-1; CDR3: CASSPPNRPGSYNEQFF
V: TRBV15; size: NA; J: TRBJ2-7; CDR3: CATSRDRAGSFYEQYF
V: TRBV4-3; size: NA; J: TRBJ2-1; CDR3: CASSQERGIGLAGNEQFF
V: TRBV27; size: NA; J: TRBJ2-3; CDR3: CASHDLADTQYF
V: TRBV4-1; size: few; J: TRBJ2-1; CDR3: CASSLDPGTGGDEQFF
V: TRBV11-1; size: NA; J: TRBJ2-7; CDR3: CASSSEMTGFYEQYF
V: TRBV15; size: few; J: TRBJ1-2; CDR3: CATSREHGTLANYGYTF
V: TRBV7-9; size: NA; J: TRBJ1-5; CDR3: CASGPPGGSNQPQHF
V: TRBV5-1; size: NA; J: TRBJ1-4; CDR3: CASSLVTGNEKLFF
V: TRBV6-6; size: NA; J: TRBJ2-1; CDR3: CASELGRPRDNEQFF
V: TRBV7-8; size: once; J: TRBJ2-2; CDR3: CASSLVTVNTGELFF
V: TRBV28; size: NA; J: TRBJ2-1; CDR3: CASSTTSGRVSPKQFF
V: TRBV18; size: NA; J: TRBJ1-2; CDR3: CASSPSTGVNYGYTF
V: TRBV2; size: few; J: TRBJ2-7; CDR3: CASSAYRAYEQYF
V: TRBV5-1; size: NA; J: TRBJ1-6; CDR3: CASSLYPREGSPLHF
V: TRBV4-1; size: NA; J: TRBJ2-1; CDR3: CASSQPPGLAHSSYNEQFF
V: TRBV4-1; size: NA; J: TRBJ2-1; CDR3: CASSQDPRGQALNEQFF
V: TRBV11-2; size: once; J: TRBJ1-1; CDR3: CASSRGGTGNTEAFF
V: TRBV19; size: NA; J: TRBJ1-1; CDR3: CATRTGPGRTEAFF
V: TRBV18; size: NA; J: TRBJ2-3; CDR3: CASSPKGLAGLVADTQYF
V: TRBV7-9; size: NA; J: TRBJ2-1; CDR3: CASSLTGTGVGNEQFF
V: TRBV27; size: NA; J: TRBJ1-1; CDR3: CASSLRNRNTEAFF
V: TRBV9; size: once; J: TRBJ2-7; CDR3: CASSVSGTGSYEQYF
V: TRBV19; size: NA; J: TRBJ2-3; CDR3: CASSMGGYGDTQYF
V: TRBV5-6; size: NA; J: TRBJ1-2; CDR3: CASSWWDRVNYGYTF
V: TRBV4-2; size: NA; J: TRBJ1-1; CDR3: CASSQEGGGGSAEAFF
V: TRBV11-2; size: once; J: TRBJ2-1; CDR3: CASSFWPAGVGYNEQFF
V: TRBV9; size: NA; J: TRBJ2-7; CDR3: CASSEGLAGSASYEQYF
V: TRBV2; size: NA; J: TRBJ1-5; CDR3: CASTGAGGNQPQHF
V: TRBV11-1; size: NA; J: TRBJ2-5; CDR3: CASSFPSGGRGETQYF
V: TRBV4-1; size: NA; J: TRBJ1-4; CDR3: CASSRGQGNEKLFF
V: TRBV7-8; size: NA; J: TRBJ2-7; CDR3: CASSLARWDRSARQYF
V: TRBV11-2; size: NA; J: TRBJ1-2; CDR3: CASSLGVRAGYTF
V: TRBV5-1; size: NA; J: TRBJ2-1; CDR3: CASSTGQISYNEQFF
V: TRBV4-1; size: once; J: TRBJ2-7; CDR3: CASSHGQGAYEQYF
V: TRBV4-1; size: NA; J: TRBJ2-7; CDR3: CASSQLGTSTTYEQYF
V: TRBV7-3; size: NA; J: TRBJ2-2; CDR3: CASSLNNRAAGELFF
V: TRBV6-5; size: NA; J: TRBJ2-7; CDR3: CASSYSGTSGNEQYF
V: TRBV19; size: NA; J: TRBJ2-3; CDR3: CASSIDDSGVPDTQYF
V: TRBV7-9; size: NA; J: TRBJ2-1; CDR3: CASIAESSYNEQFF
V: TRBV27; size: NA; J: TRBJ2-3; CDR3: CASSRSHSGIRTDTQYF
V: TRBV27; size: NA; J: TRBJ2-5; CDR3: CASRPTSGRGMTQYF
V: TRBV28; size: few; J: TRBJ1-1; CDR3: CASSLTGTRNTEAFF
V: TRBV6-5; size: NA; J: TRBJ2-2; CDR3: CASRGAGTGELFF